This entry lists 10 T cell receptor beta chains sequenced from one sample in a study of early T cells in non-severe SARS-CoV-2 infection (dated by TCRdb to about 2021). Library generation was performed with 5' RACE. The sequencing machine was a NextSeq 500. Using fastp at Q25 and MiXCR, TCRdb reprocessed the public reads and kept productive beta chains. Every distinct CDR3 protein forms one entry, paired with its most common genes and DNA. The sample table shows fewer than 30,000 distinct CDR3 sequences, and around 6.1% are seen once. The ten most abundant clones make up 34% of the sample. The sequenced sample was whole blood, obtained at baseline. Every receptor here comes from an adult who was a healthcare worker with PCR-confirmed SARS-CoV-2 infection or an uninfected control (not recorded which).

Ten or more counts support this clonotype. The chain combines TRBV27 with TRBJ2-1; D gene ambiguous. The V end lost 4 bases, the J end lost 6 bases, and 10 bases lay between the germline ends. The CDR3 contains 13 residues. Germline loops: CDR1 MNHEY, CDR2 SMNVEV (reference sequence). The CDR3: CASSSLFLNEQFF. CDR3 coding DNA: TGTGCCAGCAGTTCGCTTTTCCTCAATGAGCAGTTCTTC.

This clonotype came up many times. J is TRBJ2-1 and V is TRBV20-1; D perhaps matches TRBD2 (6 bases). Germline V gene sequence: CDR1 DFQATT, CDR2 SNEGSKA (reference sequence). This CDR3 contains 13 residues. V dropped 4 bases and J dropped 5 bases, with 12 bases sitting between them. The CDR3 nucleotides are TGCAGTGCTATAGGTGGCGGGAACAATGAGCAGTTCTTC. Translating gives CSAIGGGNNEQFF.

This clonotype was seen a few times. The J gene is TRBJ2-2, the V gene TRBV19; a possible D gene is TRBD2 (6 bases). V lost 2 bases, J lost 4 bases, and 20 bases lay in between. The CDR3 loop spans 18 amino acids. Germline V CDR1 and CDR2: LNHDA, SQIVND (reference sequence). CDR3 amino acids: CASSISSTGRGGTGELFF. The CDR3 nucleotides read TGTGCCAGTAGTATATCCTCGACCGGGAGAGGCGGCACCGGGGAGCTGTTTTTT.

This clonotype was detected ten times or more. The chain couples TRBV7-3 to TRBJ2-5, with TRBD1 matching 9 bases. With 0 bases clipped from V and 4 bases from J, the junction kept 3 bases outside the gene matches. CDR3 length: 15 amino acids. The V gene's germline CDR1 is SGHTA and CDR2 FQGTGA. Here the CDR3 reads CASSLTGTGSETQYF. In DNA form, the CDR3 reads TGTGCCAGCAGCTTAACCGGGACAGGGTCAGAGACCCAGTACTTC.

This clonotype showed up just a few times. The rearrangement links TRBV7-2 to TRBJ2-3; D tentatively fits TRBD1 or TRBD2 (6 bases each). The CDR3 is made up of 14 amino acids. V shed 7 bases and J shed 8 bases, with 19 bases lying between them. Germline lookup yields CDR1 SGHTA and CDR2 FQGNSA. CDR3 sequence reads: CASTPQDGGVTQYF. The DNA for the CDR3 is TGTGCCAGCACCCCTCAGGACGGGGGCGTTACGCAGTATTTT.

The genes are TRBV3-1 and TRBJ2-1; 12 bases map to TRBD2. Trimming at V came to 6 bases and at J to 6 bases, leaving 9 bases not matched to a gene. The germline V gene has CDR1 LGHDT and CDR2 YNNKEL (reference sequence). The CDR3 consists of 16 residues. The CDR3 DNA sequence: TGTGCCAGCAGTCCTAGCGGGAGGGCCTCAGGCAATGAGCAGTTCTTC. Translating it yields CASSPSGRASGNEQFF.

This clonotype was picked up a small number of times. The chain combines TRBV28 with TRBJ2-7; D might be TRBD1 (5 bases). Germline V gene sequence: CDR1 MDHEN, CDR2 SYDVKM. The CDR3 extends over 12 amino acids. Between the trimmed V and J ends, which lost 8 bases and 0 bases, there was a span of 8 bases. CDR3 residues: CASLGRSYEQYF. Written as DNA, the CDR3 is TGTGCCAGCTTGGGGCGCTCCTACGAGCAGTACTTC.

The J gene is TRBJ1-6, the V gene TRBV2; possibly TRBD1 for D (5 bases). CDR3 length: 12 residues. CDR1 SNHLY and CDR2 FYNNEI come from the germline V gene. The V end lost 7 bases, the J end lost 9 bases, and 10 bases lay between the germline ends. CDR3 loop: CASTDTGSPLHF. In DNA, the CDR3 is TGTGCCAGCACCGATACAGGTTCACCCCTCCACTTT.

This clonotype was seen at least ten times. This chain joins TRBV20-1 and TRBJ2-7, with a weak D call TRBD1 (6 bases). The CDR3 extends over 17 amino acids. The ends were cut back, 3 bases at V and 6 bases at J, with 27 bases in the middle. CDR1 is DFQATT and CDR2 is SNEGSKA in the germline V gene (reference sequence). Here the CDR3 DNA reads TGCAGTGCTAGTACCGCAGGGACAACTGGCGGCATCCGCGAGCAGTACTTC. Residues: CSASTAGTTGGIREQYF.

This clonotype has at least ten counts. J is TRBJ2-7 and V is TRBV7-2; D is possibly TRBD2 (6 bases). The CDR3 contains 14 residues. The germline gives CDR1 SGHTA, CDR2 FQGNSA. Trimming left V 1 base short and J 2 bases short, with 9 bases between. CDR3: CASSLDSGPYEQYF. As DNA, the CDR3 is TGTGCCAGCAGCTTAGATAGCGGTCCCTACGAGCAGTACTTC. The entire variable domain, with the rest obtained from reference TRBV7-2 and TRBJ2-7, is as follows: GAGVSQSPSNKVTEKGKDVELRCDPISGHTALYWYRQSLGQGLEFLIYFQGNSAPDKSGLPSDRFSAERTGGSVSTLTIQRTQQEDSAVYLCASSLDSGPYEQYFGPGTRLTVT.